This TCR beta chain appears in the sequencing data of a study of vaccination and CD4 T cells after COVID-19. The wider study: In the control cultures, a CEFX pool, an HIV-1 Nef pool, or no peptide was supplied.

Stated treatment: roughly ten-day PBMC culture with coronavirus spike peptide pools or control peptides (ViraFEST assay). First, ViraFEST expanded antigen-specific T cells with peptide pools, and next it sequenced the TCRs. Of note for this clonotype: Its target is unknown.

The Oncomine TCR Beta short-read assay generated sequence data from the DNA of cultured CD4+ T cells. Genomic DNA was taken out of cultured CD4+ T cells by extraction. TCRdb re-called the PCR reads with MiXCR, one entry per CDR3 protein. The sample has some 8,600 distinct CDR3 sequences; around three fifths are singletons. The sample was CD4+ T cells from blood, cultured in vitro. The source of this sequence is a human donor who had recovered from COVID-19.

CDR3 bases: TGTGCCAGCAGTGGCGGACTAGCGGACACCGGGGAGCTGTTTTTT. It yields the protein CASSGGLADTGELFF. V gene TRBV6-2 or TRBV6-3 combines with J gene TRBJ2-2; TRBD2 matches 10 bases. This CDR3 has 15 amino acids. Looked up from germline, CDR1 is MNHEY and CDR2 is SVGEGT. V lost 5 bases, J lost 3 bases, and 3 bases stayed unmatched.